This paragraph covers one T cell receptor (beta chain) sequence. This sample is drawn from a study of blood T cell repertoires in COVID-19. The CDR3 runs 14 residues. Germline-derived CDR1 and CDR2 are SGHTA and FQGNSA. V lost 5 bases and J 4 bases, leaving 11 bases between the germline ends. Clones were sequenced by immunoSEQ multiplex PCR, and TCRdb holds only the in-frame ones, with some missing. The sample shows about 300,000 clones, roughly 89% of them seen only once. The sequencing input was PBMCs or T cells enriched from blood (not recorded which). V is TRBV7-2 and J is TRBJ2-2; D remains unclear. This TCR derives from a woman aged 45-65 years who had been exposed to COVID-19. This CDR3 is CASSLEIATGELFF. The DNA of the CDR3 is TGTGCCAGCAGCCTGGAGATAGCCACCGGGGAGCTGTTTTTT.